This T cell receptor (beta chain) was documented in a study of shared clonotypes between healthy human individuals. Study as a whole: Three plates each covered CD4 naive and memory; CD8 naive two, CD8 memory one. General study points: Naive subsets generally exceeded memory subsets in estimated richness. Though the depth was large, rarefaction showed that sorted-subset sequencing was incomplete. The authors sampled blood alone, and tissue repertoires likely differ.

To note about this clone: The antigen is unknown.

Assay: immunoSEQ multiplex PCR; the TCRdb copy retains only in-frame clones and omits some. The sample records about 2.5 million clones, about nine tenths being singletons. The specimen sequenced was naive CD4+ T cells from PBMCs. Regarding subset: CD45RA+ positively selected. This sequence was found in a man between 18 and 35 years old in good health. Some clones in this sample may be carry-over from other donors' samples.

The CDR3 spells CASSRGGPNTGELFF. CDR3 DNA: TGTGCCAGTAGTAGGGGCGGACCGAACACCGGGGAGCTGTTTTTT. The chain is built from TRBV19 and TRBJ2-2, with a weak D call TRBD1 (5 bases). This CDR3 is built from 15 residues. Deletions cut 4 bases from V and 0 bases from J, with 9 bases between. Germline V gives CDR1 LNHDA, CDR2 SQIVND (reference sequence).